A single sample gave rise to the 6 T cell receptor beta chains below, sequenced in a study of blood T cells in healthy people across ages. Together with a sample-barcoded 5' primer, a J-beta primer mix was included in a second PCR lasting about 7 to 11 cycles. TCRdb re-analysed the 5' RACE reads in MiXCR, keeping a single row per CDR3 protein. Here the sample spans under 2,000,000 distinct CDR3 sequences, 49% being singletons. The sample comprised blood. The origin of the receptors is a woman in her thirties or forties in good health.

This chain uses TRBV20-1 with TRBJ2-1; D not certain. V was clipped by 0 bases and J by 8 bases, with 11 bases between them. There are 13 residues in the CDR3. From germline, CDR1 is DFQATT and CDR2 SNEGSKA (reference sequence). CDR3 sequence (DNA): TGCAGTGCTAGAGATCCCCCTGTGTATGAGCAGTTCTTC. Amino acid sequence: CSARDPPVYEQFF.

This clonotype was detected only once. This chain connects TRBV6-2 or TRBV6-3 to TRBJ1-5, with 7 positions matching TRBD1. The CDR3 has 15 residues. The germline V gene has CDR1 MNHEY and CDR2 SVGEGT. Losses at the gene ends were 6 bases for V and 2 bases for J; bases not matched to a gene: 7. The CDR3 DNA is TGTGCCAGCAGCCAACTGGGACAGCGCAATCAGCCCCAGCATTTT. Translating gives CASSQLGQRNQPQHF.

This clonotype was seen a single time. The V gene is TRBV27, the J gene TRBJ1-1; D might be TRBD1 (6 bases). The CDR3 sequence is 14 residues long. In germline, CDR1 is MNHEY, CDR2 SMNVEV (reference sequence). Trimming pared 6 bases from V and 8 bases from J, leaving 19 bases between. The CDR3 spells CASSARGAGVEAFF. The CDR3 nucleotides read TGTGCCAGCAGCGCCCGGGGGGCGGGAGTCGAAGCTTTCTTT.

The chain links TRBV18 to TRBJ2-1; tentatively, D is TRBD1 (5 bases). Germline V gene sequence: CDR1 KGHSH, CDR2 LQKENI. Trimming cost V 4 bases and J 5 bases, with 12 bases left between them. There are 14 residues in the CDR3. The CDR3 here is CASSRQRNDNEQFF. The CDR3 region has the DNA TGTGCCAGCTCACGACAGAGAAATGACAATGAGCAGTTCTTC.

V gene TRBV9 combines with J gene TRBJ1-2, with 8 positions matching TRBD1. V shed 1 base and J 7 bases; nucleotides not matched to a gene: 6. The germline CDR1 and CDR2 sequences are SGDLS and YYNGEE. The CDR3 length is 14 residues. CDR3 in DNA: TGTGCCAGCAGCGTAACGGTACAGGGGGGTGGCTACACCTTC. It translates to CASSVTVQGGGYTF.

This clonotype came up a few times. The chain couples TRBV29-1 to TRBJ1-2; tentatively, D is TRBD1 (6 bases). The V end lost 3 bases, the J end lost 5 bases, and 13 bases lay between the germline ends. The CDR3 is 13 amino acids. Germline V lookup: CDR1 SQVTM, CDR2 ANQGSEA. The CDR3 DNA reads TGCAGCGTTGAGGAGGGGGTAGGGTATGGCTACACCTTC. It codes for CSVEEGVGYGYTF.